The rows below give T cell receptor beta chains drawn from one sample of a study of beta chain features in type 1 diabetes. Only in-frame clones appear in the TCRdb table, and some are missing; sequencing was by immunoSEQ multiplex PCR. The data contain hundreds of thousands of clones, roughly an eighth of them singletons. The sample consisted of naive CD4+ T cells from blood. Source of these receptors: a man younger than 35 with type 1 diabetes. Each CDR3 is given with its conserved first and last residue.

v_call	j_call	cdr3_aa
TRBV30	TRBJ1-3	CAWSGGFSGNTIYF
TRBV14	TRBJ2-4	CASSQGAIRGIAKNIQYF
TRBV5-1	TRBJ1-1	CASSLGGREVEAFF
TRBV9	TRBJ2-1	CASGLAGVNEQFF
TRBV25-1	TRBJ2-3	CASTPYLSTDTQYF
TRBV20-1	TRBJ1-4	CSAIEVEKLFF
TRBV7-8	TRBJ2-5	CASGTSGASGKTQYF
TRBV4-1	TRBJ1-1	CASSRRGSGEGTEAFF
TRBV7-8	TRBJ1-2	CASSQTPDTNYGYTF
TRBV11-2	TRBJ2-1	CASSLDLGGRDEQFF
TRBV2	TRBJ2-7	CASSEPQAASYEQYF
TRBV30	TRBJ2-7	CAWKAGDYEQYF
TRBV7-2	TRBJ1-1	CASPIGGQNTEAFF
TRBV30	TRBJ1-2	CAWETTGGTGYTF
TRBV23-1	TRBJ2-1	CASSQSGQGRGEQFF
TRBV6-4	TRBJ2-7	CASRPQGWPYEQYF
TRBV6-4	TRBJ2-3	CASSASSGGFMNTQYF
TRBV19	TRBJ2-1	CASSIGRVSPEQFF
TRBV6-5	TRBJ2-4	CASSTSKNIQYF
TRBV11-1	TRBJ2-1	CASSLTDTFLHNEQFF
TRBV28	TRBJ2-7	CASSFGYEQYF
TRBV14	TRBJ1-4	CASSQGRPYEKLFF
TRBV6-4	TRBJ1-1	CASSSGLDTEAFF
TRBV6-5	TRBJ2-6	CASSVGANVLTF
TRBV11-2	TRBJ1-3	CASSGSGNTIYF
TRBV6-5	TRBJ1-2	CASSYRGSSNYGYTF
TRBV5-1	TRBJ2-7	CASSSTAGTGADEQYF